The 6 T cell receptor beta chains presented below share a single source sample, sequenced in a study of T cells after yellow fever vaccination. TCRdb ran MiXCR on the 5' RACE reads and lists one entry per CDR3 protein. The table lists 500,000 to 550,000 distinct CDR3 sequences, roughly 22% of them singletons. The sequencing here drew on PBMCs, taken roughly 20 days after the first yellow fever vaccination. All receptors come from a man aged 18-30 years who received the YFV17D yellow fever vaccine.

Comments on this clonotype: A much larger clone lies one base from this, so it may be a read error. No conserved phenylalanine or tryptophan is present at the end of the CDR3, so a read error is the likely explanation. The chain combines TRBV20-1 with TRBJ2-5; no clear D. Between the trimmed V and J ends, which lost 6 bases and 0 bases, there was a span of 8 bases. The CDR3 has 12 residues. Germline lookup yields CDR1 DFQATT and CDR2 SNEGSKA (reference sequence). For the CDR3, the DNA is TGCAGTGCCCAGAGGTACCAAGAGACCCAGTACTTA. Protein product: CSAQRYQETQYL.

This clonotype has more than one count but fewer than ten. The CDR3 spells CASSLEGSPGYEQYV. In DNA form, the CDR3 reads TGTGCCAGCAGCTTAGAAGGGTCCCCCGGCTACGAGCAGTACGTC. V and J are TRBV7-6 and TRBJ2-7; no definite D call. The CDR3 runs 15 residues. Germline-derived CDR1 and CDR2 are SGHVS and FNYEAQ. The germline V and J ends were trimmed by 1 base and 3 bases, with 13 bases remaining between them.

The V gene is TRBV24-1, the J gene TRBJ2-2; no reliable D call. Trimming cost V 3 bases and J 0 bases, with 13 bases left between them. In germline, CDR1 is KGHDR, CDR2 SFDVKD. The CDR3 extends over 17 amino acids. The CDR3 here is CATSDPRLEANTGELFF. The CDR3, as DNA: TGTGCCACCAGTGATCCCAGACTCGAAGCGAACACCGGGGAGCTGTTTTTT.

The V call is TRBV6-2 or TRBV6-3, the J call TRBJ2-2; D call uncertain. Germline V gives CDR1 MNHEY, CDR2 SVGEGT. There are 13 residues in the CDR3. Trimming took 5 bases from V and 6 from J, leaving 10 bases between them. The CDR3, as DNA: TGTGCCAGCAGTGCAGGAGATTCCGGGGAGCTGTTTTTT. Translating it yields CASSAGDSGELFF.

The DNA of the CDR3 is TGTGCCAGCAGCGGACAACAGGGGGTGTATAATTACTATGGCTACACCTTC. Amino acids: CASSGQQGVYNYYGYTF. V usage is TRBV9 and J usage is TRBJ1-2, with TRBD1 matching over 8 bases. Germline V lookup: CDR1 SGDLS, CDR2 YYNGEE. The CDR3 extends over 17 amino acids. Trimming cost V 3 bases and J 3 bases; bases outside gene matches: 13.

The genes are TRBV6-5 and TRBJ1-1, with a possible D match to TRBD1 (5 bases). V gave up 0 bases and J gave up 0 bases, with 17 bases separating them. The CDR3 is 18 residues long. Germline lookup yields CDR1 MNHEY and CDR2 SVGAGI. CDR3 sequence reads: CASSYSMGGTDMNTEAFF. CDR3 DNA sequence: TGTGCCAGCAGTTACTCGATGGGGGGGACGGATATGAACACTGAAGCTTTCTTT.